The rows below give T cell receptor beta chains drawn from one sample of a study of cytomegalovirus exposure and HLA in healthy donors. The table came from immunoSEQ multiplex PCR; TCRdb's copy has only in-frame clones and leaves some out. The table has 150,000 to 200,000 clones, about 81% seen once; the top ten hold 1.5% to 2%. Sequencing input: PBMCs. The receptors were sampled from a man younger than 35 in good health and CMV-seronegative. The CDR3 runs from the conserved cysteine through the conserved F or W. D genes are given only for firm matches.

TRBD1	TRBV10-3	TRBJ2-1	CAINAGGTSSKSNEQFF
TRBD2	TRBV2	TRBJ2-1	CASSLTSGGAQFF
TRBD2	TRBV5-8	TRBJ2-1	CASSLFGAGALVNEQFF
TRBD1	TRBV9	TRBJ2-3	CASSKRDRGQTDTQYF
NA	TRBV6-6	TRBJ2-1	CASSQMNEQFF
NA	TRBV10-3	TRBJ1-2	CAISEQDRDYGYTF
TRBD1	TRBV5-8	TRBJ2-7	CASSWGFDGQGVSEQYF
NA	TRBV2	TRBJ2-3	CARTESVRVGEPKYF
TRBD1	TRBV15	TRBJ1-2	CATSREPGQAYGYTF
TRBD2	TRBV11-3	TRBJ2-5	CASSLVGSGGGETQYF
TRBD2	TRBV9	TRBJ2-1	CASSLAGGRYNEQFF
NA	TRBV9	TRBJ2-5	CASSVGAMETQYF
TRBD1	TRBV28	TRBJ1-5	CASSLALDRSSNQPQHF
NA	TRBV29-1	TRBJ2-7	CSAERISSVNSYEQYF
NA	TRBV18	TRBJ1-3	CASSPSVSRSGNTIYF
TRBD2	TRBV10-1	TRBJ2-1	CASSALRLGLAGGGSASYNEQFF
NA	TRBV5-1	TRBJ1-4	CASSLAPGTNEKLFF
NA	TRBV5-8	TRBJ1-1	CASSLARRNTEAFF
NA	TRBV20-1	TRBJ2-7	CSAIDSFEQYF
TRBD2	TRBV2	TRBJ2-5	CASTEGGGGVKETQYF
TRBD2	TRBV19	TRBJ2-1	CASSLGAGGPRNEQFF
NA	TRBV7-8	TRBJ1-5	CASSSFGTYSNQPQHF
NA	TRBV9	TRBJ2-7	CASSEGVGQSSSYEQYF
NA	TRBV4-3	TRBJ1-1	CASSQDLLVLNTEAFF
TRBD1	TRBV10-3	TRBJ2-3	CAIRGQGALTDTQYF
NA	TRBV29-1	TRBJ2-7	CSVELTGYTYEQYF
TRBD1	TRBV10-1	TRBJ2-1	CASSEVGTDNEQFF
TRBD1	TRBV28	TRBJ1-2	CASRPTGFHSPRPYGYTF
NA	TRBV19	TRBJ1-1	CASSIGQEAFF
NA	TRBV7-2	TRBJ2-7	CASSPLGSGFYEQYF
NA	TRBV5-4	TRBJ1-1	CASSLQKNTEAFF
TRBD1	TRBV19	TRBJ2-7	CASRKLTGERYEQYF
TRBD2	TRBV13	TRBJ2-5	CASSFVGGRRGETQYF
TRBD2	TRBV6-5	NA	CASSILAGVSYEQYF
NA	TRBV7-2	TRBJ2-1	CASSLPDSYNEQFF
TRBD2	TRBV11-2	TRBJ2-1	CASSLLAGGSYNEQFF
TRBD1	TRBV29-1	TRBJ2-1	CSVAQGALGNEQFF
TRBD1	TRBV27	TRBJ1-2	CASSPGQGYGYTF
TRBD1	TRBV5-8	TRBJ2-7	CASSIYRGRGYEQYF
NA	TRBV5-4	TRBJ2-2	CASSPDISTGELFF
NA	TRBV6-6	TRBJ1-1	CASSPVGGGSTEAFF
NA	TRBV29-1	NA	CSVHGRGYEQYF
NA	TRBV2	TRBJ1-6	CASKGGNNSPLHF
NA	TRBV2	TRBJ2-7	CASSVSATEQYF
NA	TRBV7-2	TRBJ2-1	CASSPPVNEQFF
NA	TRBV28	TRBJ1-2	CASSLQGQGYTF
TRBD1	TRBV30	TRBJ1-1	CAWSNGDRDRTEAFF
NA	TRBV11-3	TRBJ2-1	CASSLGSNNEQFF
TRBD1	TRBV19	TRBJ1-1	CASSHSRGLDTEAFF
NA	TRBV4-2	TRBJ1-2	CASSPSPYAGDGYGYTF
NA	TRBV12-5	TRBJ2-1	CASGSPIEQFF
NA	TRBV30	TRBJ1-2	CAWRREGNYGYTF